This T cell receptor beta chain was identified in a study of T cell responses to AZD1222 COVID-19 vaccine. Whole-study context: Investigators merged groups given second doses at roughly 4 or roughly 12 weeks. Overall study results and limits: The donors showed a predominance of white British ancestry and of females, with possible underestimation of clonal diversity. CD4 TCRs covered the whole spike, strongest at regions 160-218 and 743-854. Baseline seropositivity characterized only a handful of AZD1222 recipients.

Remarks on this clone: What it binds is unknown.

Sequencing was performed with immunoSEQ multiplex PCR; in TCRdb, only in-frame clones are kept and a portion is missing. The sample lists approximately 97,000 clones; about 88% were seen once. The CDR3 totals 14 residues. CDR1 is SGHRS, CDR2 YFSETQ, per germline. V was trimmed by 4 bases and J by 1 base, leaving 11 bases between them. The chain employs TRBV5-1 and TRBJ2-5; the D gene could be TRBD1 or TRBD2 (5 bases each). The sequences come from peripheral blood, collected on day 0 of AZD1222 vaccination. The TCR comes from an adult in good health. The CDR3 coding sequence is TGCGCCAGCAGCGCCGGGACGGTCCAAGAGACCCAGTACTTC. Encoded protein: CASSAGTVQETQYF. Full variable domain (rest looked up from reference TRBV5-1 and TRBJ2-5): KAGVTQTPRYLIKTRGQQVTLSCSPISGHRSVSWYQQTPGQGLQFLFEYFSETQRNKGNFPGRFSGRQFSNSRSEMNVSTLELGDSALYLCASSAGTVQETQYFGPGTRLLVL.